Below are 10 T cell receptor beta chains sequenced from a single sample in a study of PD-1 blockade in classical Hodgkin lymphoma. Measured with immunoSEQ multiplex PCR; TCRdb has only the in-frame clones, and not every one. Among about 76,000 clones listed, roughly nine tenths were seen once. Following autologous stem cell transplantation, relapse occurred in every patient, and exposure to brentuximab vedotin varied. Sample: peripheral blood mononuclear cells (PBMCs), taken at baseline. The receptors were sampled from a human donor with classical Hodgkin lymphoma.

The V call is TRBV9, the J call TRBJ1-2; 10 nucleotides match TRBD1. The CDR3 consists of 15 residues. The V gene's germline CDR1 is SGDLS and CDR2 YYNGEE. Trimming cost V 1 base and J 5 bases; bases outside gene matches: 5. This chain's CDR3 is CASSVQTGGPYGYTF. The CDR3 bases are TGTGCCAGCAGCGTACAGACAGGGGGCCCTTATGGCTACACCTTC.

The chain recombines TRBV12-5 with TRBJ1-4, with 7 bases aligning to TRBD1. This CDR3 spans 15 amino acids. After removal of 3 bases from V and 3 bases from J, the junction contained 4 bases not matched to a gene. Germline lookup yields CDR1 LGHNT and CDR2 FRNRAP. The DNA for the CDR3 is TGTGCTAGTGGTTTAGACAGGGCGGCTAATGAAAAACTGTTTTTT. Residues: CASGLDRAANEKLFF.

The gene calls are TRBV9 and TRBJ2-7, with D tentatively TRBD1 or TRBD2 (5 bases each). The CDR3 runs to 14 residues. Trimming removed 3 bases at V and 2 bases at J, with 12 bases between. Germline CDR1 SGDLS, CDR2 YYNGEE. The CDR3 nucleotides are TGTGCCAGCAGCGAGAGTGGGGGTCCCTACGAGCAGTACTTC. Translation gives CASSESGGPYEQYF.

The chain joins TRBV27 to TRBJ2-1; a weak D match, TRBD1 (6 bases). The CDR3 totals 16 residues. V was cut by 3 bases and J by 5 bases, with 17 bases left in between. Germline V lookup: CDR1 MNHEY, CDR2 SMNVEV (reference sequence). The chain's CDR3 is CASSFGQGLGDNEQFF. The CDR3 nucleotides are TGTGCCAGCAGTTTCGGCCAGGGGCTGGGAGACAATGAGCAGTTCTTC.

The chain couples TRBV11-1 to TRBJ1-1; D uncertain. This CDR3 has 13 amino acids. The germline gives CDR1 SGHAT, CDR2 FQDESV (reference sequence). The ends were cut back, 2 bases at V and 6 bases at J, with 10 bases in the middle. CDR3 DNA: TGTGCCAGCAGCTTACACTCCTTGGCTGAAGCTTTCTTT. It specifies CASSLHSLAEAFF. The variable domain in full, completed from reference TRBV11-1 and TRBJ1-1, reads EAEVAQSPRYKITEKSQAVAFWCDPISGHATLYWYRQILGQGPELLVQFQDESVVDDSQLPKDRFSAERLKGVDSTLKIQPAELGDSAMYLCASSLHSLAEAFFGQGTRLTVV.

The J gene is TRBJ2-4, the V gene TRBV5-4; D is possibly TRBD1 (5 bases). Germline V gives CDR1 SGHNT, CDR2 YYREEE (reference sequence). V shed 4 bases and J shed 1 base, with 9 bases lying between them. The CDR3 spans 14 residues. CDR3 sequence reads: CASSQDTAKNIQYF. In nucleotides, the CDR3 is TGTGCCAGCAGCCAGGACACTGCCAAAAACATTCAGTACTTC.

The DNA of the CDR3 is TGCGCCAGCAGCCAAGTTAACGGGGGGGCAGGGAACATGGAGACCCAGTACTTC. It translates to CASSQVNGGAGNMETQYF. The chain couples TRBV4-1 to TRBJ2-5; 8 nucleotides agree with TRBD2. The junction had 15 bases not matched to a gene; V was cut back by 1 base and J by 5 bases. Per germline, CDR1 MGHRA and CDR2 YSYEKL. The CDR3 has 18 residues.

This chain uses TRBV19 with TRBJ1-1, with 7 bases lining up with TRBD1. CDR1 and CDR2 (germline): LNHDA, SQIVND (reference sequence). The CDR3 runs 17 residues. V was pared by 4 bases and J by 1 base, with 12 bases of the junction left unmatched. CDR3 sequence: CASSRGGPGGANTEAFF. CDR3 nucleotide sequence: TGTGCCAGTAGTAGGGGAGGCCCAGGGGGGGCGAACACTGAAGCTTTCTTT.

The V and J genes are TRBV2 and TRBJ2-5; 10 nucleotides line up with TRBD2. The CDR3 has 14 residues. J lost 4 bases, V lost 5 bases, and 4 bases had no gene match. Germline V gene lookup returns CDR1 SNHLY and CDR2 FYNNEI. CDR3 residues: CASSSRTSGETQYF. CDR3 DNA sequence: TGTGCCAGCAGTTCACGGACTAGCGGAGAGACCCAGTACTTC.

A single count supports this clone. V is TRBV5-6 and J is TRBJ2-1; D is possibly TRBD1 or TRBD2 (5 bases each). There are 15 residues in the CDR3. V was pared by 1 base and J by 6 bases, with 14 bases between. Germline loops: CDR1 SGHDT, CDR2 YYEEEE. CDR3 DNA sequence: TGTGCCAGCAGCTTGTGGGACCGACCCTTCAATGAGCAGTTCTTC. This translates into CASSLWDRPFNEQFF.